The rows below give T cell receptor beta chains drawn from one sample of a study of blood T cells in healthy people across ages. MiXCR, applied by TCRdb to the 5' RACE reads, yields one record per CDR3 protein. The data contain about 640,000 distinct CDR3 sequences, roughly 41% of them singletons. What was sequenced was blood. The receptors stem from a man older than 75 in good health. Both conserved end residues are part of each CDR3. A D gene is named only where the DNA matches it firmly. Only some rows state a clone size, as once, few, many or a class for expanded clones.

CASSRGRTSGPYEQYF | TGTGCCAGCAGCAGAGGTCGGACTAGCGGCCCCTACGAGCAGTACTTC | TRBV7-2 | few | TRBD2 | TRBJ2-7
CASRGLAGDKGYNEQFF | TGTGCCAGCAGAGGGCTAGCGGGAGATAAGGGATACAATGAGCAGTTCTTC | TRBV6-1 | NA | TRBD2 | TRBJ2-1
CASSQGGRRAPGGAKTQYF | TGTGCCAGCAGTCAAGGCGGGCGGAGAGCTCCGGGAGGTGCGAAGACCCAGTACTTC | TRBV6-1 | NA | TRBD2 | TRBJ2-5
CATSRRLAGNTDTQYF | TGTGCCACCAGCAGAAGACTAGCGGGGAACACAGATACGCAGTATTTT | TRBV15 | once | TRBD2 | TRBJ2-3
CASSRGQVDYGYTF | TGTGCCAGCAGCCGGGGACAGGTAGACTATGGCTACACCTTC | TRBV3-1 | NA | TRBD1 | TRBJ1-2
CSAALTDTQYF | TGCAGTGCTGCACTTACAGATACGCAGTATTTT | TRBV20-1 | many | NA | TRBJ2-3
CASSSRESGRTTRIDEQFF | TGTGCCAGCAGTTCCAGGGAGTCGGGCAGGACCACCCGAATCGATGAGCAGTTCTTC | TRBV28 | NA | NA | TRBJ2-1
CASSHGPWDTVSPYEQYF | TGTGCCAGCAGCCATGGTCCGTGGGACACCGTTTCCCCCTACGAGCAGTACTTC | TRBV14 | NA | NA | TRBJ2-7
CASSLGKQGPLHF | TGTGCCAGCAGCTTAGGAAAACAAGGACCCCTCCACTTT | TRBV7-2 | NA | NA | TRBJ1-6
CASSDTGGGNQPQHF | TGTGCCAGCAGTGACACAGGGGGCGGCAATCAGCCCCAGCATTTT | TRBV12-3/TRBV12-4 | NA | TRBD1 | TRBJ1-5
CSARSANEKLFF | TGCAGCGCGAGGAGTGCTAATGAAAAACTGTTTTTT | TRBV29-1 | NA | NA | TRBJ1-4
CSVVAGQSTDTQYF | TGCAGCGTTGTCGCGGGACAGAGCACAGATACGCAGTATTTT | TRBV29-1 | many | NA | TRBJ2-3
CAWTQGGGEQYF | TGTGCCTGGACGCAGGGAGGCGGCGAGCAGTACTTC | TRBV30 | NA | NA | TRBJ2-7
CASSTGQGGHTEAFF | TGTGCCAGCAGTACGGGACAGGGGGGACACACTGAAGCTTTCTTT | TRBV6-1 | NA | TRBD1 | TRBJ1-1
CASSSAPGANVLTF | TGTGCCAGCAGTTCCGCGCCTGGGGCCAACGTCCTGACTTTC | TRBV6-2/TRBV6-3 | few | NA | TRBJ2-6
CASRWTGRTDTQYF | TGTGCCAGCAGGTGGACAGGACGCACAGATACGCAGTATTTT | TRBV28 | few | TRBD1 | TRBJ2-3
CSARDIDRQETQYF | TGCAGTGCTAGAGATATCGACAGGCAAGAGACCCAGTACTTC | TRBV20-1 | few | NA | TRBJ2-5
CASSREDVETQYF | TGCGCCAGCAGCAGGGAGGACGTAGAGACCCAGTACTTC | TRBV5-1 | NA | NA | TRBJ2-5
CASSLDGQGKFGYTF | TGTGCCAGCAGTTTAGACGGACAGGGGAAGTTCGGCTACACCTTC | TRBV27 | few | TRBD1 | TRBJ1-2
CSAADRGRKLYEQYF | TGCAGTGCGGCAGACAGGGGGCGAAAGCTCTACGAGCAGTACTTC | TRBV20-1 | few | TRBD1 | TRBJ2-7
CASSQLSGGNEQFF | TGTGCCAGCAGCCAACTCTCAGGGGGTAATGAGCAGTTCTTC | TRBV3-1 | few | TRBD1 | TRBJ2-1
CASSYPGTGNYEQYF | TGTGCCAGCAGTTATCCCGGGACGGGCAACTACGAGCAGTACTTC | TRBV6-2/TRBV6-3 | NA | NA | TRBJ2-7
CASSLDRDRVLFF | TGTGCCAGCAGCTTGGACAGGGACCGGGTGCTGTTTTTT | TRBV3-1 | NA | TRBD1 | TRBJ2-2
CASSVDGYQETQYF | TGTGCCAGCAGCGTAGACGGGTACCAAGAGACCCAGTACTTC | TRBV9 | few | NA | TRBJ2-5
CASSESGLSDTQYF | TGTGCCAGCAGTGAATCGGGACTCTCAGATACGCAGTATTTT | TRBV25-1 | NA | NA | TRBJ2-3
CASSTGVRAYEQYF | TGTGCCAGCAGCACAGGGGTCCGGGCTTACGAGCAGTACTTC | TRBV28 | NA | TRBD1 | TRBJ2-7
CAISAGTSGRKVDTQYF | TGTGCCATCAGTGCGGGGACTAGCGGGAGGAAGGTAGATACGCAGTATTTT | TRBV10-3 | few | TRBD2 | TRBJ2-3
CASRSPAAGGRAREQFF | TGTGCCAGCAGATCACCGGCAGCCGGCGGGAGGGCACGTGAGCAGTTCTTC | TRBV12-3/TRBV12-4 | NA | TRBD2 | TRBJ2-1
CASSYQLNEQYF | TGTGCCAGCAGTTACCAACTAAACGAGCAGTACTTC | TRBV6-2/TRBV6-3 | few | NA | TRBJ2-7
CSTRAETYEQYF | TGCAGCACCCGGGCGGAAACTTACGAGCAGTACTTC | TRBV20-1 | few | NA | TRBJ2-7
CASRPNRALITYEQYF | TGTGCCAGCAGGCCAAACAGGGCGCTAATTACCTACGAGCAGTACTTC | TRBV27 | NA | NA | TRBJ2-7
CASSRTGQGYGYTF | TGTGCCAGCAGCAGAACAGGACAGGGCTATGGCTACACCTTC | TRBV5-6 | once | TRBD1 | TRBJ1-2
CASSSIQGAETDTQYF | TGTGCCAGCAGCTCAATACAGGGGGCGGAAACAGATACGCAGTATTTT | TRBV6-6 | few | TRBD1 | TRBJ2-3
CASRDSGQTFGYTF | TGTGCCAGCAGGGACTCTGGACAGACCTTTGGCTACACCTTC | TRBV12-3/TRBV12-4 | NA | NA | TRBJ1-2
CASSPGFSPNYGYTF | TGTGCCAGCTCACCAGGGTTTAGTCCGAACTATGGCTACACCTTC | TRBV18 | NA | NA | TRBJ1-2
CASSGDRGIQPQHF | TGTGCCAGCAGTGGAGACAGGGGAATTCAGCCCCAGCATTTT | TRBV6-1 | NA | TRBD1 | TRBJ1-5
CASSKTGGRDEKLFF | TGTGCCAGCAGCAAAACAGGGGGTCGGGATGAAAAACTGTTTTTT | TRBV7-9 | NA | TRBD1 | TRBJ1-4
CAWSVGGYEQYF | TGTGCCTGGAGTGTTGGAGGATACGAGCAGTACTTC | TRBV30 | NA | NA | TRBJ2-7
CASSPGTAPQYF | TGTGCCAGCAGCCCAGGGACAGCCCCTCAGTACTTC | TRBV11-2 | NA | TRBD1 | TRBJ2-7
CASSPLSGATYEQYF | TGTGCCAGCAGCCCACTCAGCGGGGCCACCTACGAGCAGTACTTC | TRBV3-1 | many | TRBD2 | TRBJ2-7
CASSGSAGGGLDTQYF | TGCGCCAGCAGTGGTTCGGCGGGCGGGGGCCTCGATACGCAGTATTTT | TRBV10-1 | NA | NA | TRBJ2-3
CSARQFNQPQHF | TGCAGTGCTAGACAGTTCAATCAGCCCCAGCATTTT | TRBV20-1 | NA | NA | TRBJ1-5
CASSLRSGDNEQFF | TGTGCCAGCAGCTTACGGTCGGGGGACAATGAGCAGTTCTTC | TRBV7-3 | NA | NA | TRBJ2-1
CASSRGQITDTQYF | TGTGCCAGCAGCAGGGGGCAGATAACAGATACGCAGTATTTT | TRBV7-6 | NA | TRBD1 | TRBJ2-3
CSARGRGAGANVLTF | TGCAGTGCTAGAGGCAGGGGAGCGGGGGCCAACGTCCTGACTTTC | TRBV20-1 | NA | NA | TRBJ2-6
CASRLAGAYLSNEQFF | TGCGCCAGCAGATTAGCGGGGGCCTACTTATCCAATGAGCAGTTCTTC | TRBV5-1 | NA | TRBD2 | TRBJ2-1
CASSAQPWNEQFF | TGTGCCAGCAGCGCCCAACCCTGGAATGAGCAGTTCTTC | TRBV9 | NA | NA | TRBJ2-1
CASSYDRGAAKNIQYF | TGTGCCAGCAGTTACGACAGGGGGGCAGCCAAAAACATTCAGTACTTC | TRBV6-5 | NA | TRBD1 | TRBJ2-4
CASSYLVGTGANEQYF | TGTGCCAGCAGTTATTTGGTCGGGACAGGGGCCAACGAGCAGTACTTC | TRBV6-5 | few | TRBD1 | TRBJ2-7
CASSQTRRQGGSYEQYF | TGTGCCAGCAGCCAAACCCGGAGACAGGGGGGTTCCTACGAGCAGTACTTC | TRBV7-2 | many | TRBD1 | TRBJ2-7
CSVKTDGDQPQHF | TGCAGCGTTAAGACCGATGGGGATCAGCCCCAGCATTTT | TRBV29-1 | many | NA | TRBJ1-5
CASSDRISGNTYNEQFF | TGTGCCAGCAGCGACCGAATTAGCGGGAATACCTACAATGAGCAGTTCTTC | TRBV11-3 | NA | TRBD2 | TRBJ2-1
CANSPQSGPVRGKDEQYF | TGTGCCAACTCACCACAAAGTGGCCCCGTTCGGGGAAAGGACGAGCAGTACTTC | TRBV18 | once | NA | TRBJ2-7